The clone carrying this T cell receptor (beta chain) has only one observation. Clones were sequenced by immunoSEQ multiplex PCR, and TCRdb holds only the in-frame ones, with some missing. The data hold about 52,000 clones, with 85% to 95% observed a single time. The data derive from a study of T cell changes during pregnancy in multiple sclerosis. The clonotype originates from a female donor with multiple sclerosis, enrolled in a pregnancy study. The specimen was CD4+ T cells from peripheral blood mononuclear cells, collected in the third trimester of pregnancy.

The CDR3 is CASSLAGSTGELFF. As DNA, the CDR3 is TGTGCCAGCAGTCTAGCGGGGAGCACCGGGGAGCTGTTTTTT. The chain joins TRBV6-4 to TRBJ2-2, with TRBD2 matching 9 bases. The CDR3 spans 14 residues. CDR1 MRHNA and CDR2 SNTAGT come from the germline V gene. V dropped 5 bases and J dropped 4; count of bases not matched to a gene: 2.